This TCR beta chain was sequenced during a study of blood T cells in healthy people across ages (dated by TCRdb to the mid-2010s). Study-wide context: Template switching captured roughly one uniquely barcoded TCR beta cDNA molecule per two T cells in model experiments. To track age-related changes in TCR beta repertoire diversity, the study relied on deep sequencing normalized with unique cDNA molecular identifiers. The donors were split into four age groups: young (average about 16 years), middle-aged (over 35), aged (around 67) and long-lived (roughly 80). To avoid experimental bias, donors of different ages were distributed randomly across sequencing lanes. Two additional independent replicas of 1 million unique cDNA reads from the same blood draw were analyzed for two donors (one aged 18 to 29 and one aged 80 or older). Beyond this particular receptor, the publication reports: Because profiling used bulk unsorted PBMCs, naive and antigen-experienced compartments could not be compared conclusively. Estimates of total diversity based on one million sequenced T cells were regarded as lower bounds and as underestimates. Donor CMV infection status was unknown, potentially confounding age-related changes in expanded clonotypes. Compared with the aged group, more naive CD4+ T cells, fewer expanded clones and increased TCR diversity were shown by the long-lived group, suggesting age selection. Observed TCR beta diversity per million T cells fell roughly linearly with age, and a significant reduction was already apparent by age around 44. A strong correlation was found between observed TCR beta diversity and the percentage of naive T cells measured by flow cytometry.

To prepare the library, 5' RACE was applied. Instrument used: Illumina HiSeq 2500. A second PCR of about 7 to 12 cycles was run with a J-beta primer mix and a sample-barcoded 5' primer. A unique molecular identifier was introduced onto each TCR beta cDNA molecule by a template-switch 5' adaptor carrying 12 random nucleotides. At least 2.5 million CDR3-containing paired-end reads were obtained from each sample. First-strand cDNA was synthesized from all RNA with the Mint cDNA synthesis kit, primed by a TRBC-specific oligonucleotide. Following uracil-DNA glycosylase treatment, all cDNA underwent a first 18-cycle PCR with the universal primers M1SS and BC2_uni_R. Concerning the study's data processing: For normalization, 1 million high-quality reads were randomly selected from each sample, with every read carrying a distinct molecular identifier. Instead of being binned into consensus sequences, reads with shared molecular identifiers were discarded. CDR3 identification, clonotype clustering and error correction used MiTCR with a Q25 quality threshold and the strictest error-elimination algorithm. Lower-bound total TCR beta diversity was estimated with a nonparametric unseen species model using Euler transformation. TCRdb cleaned the public reads at Q25 with fastp, built clones with MiXCR and kept in-frame beta chains. Identical CDR3 protein sequences are pooled into one entry, listed with their most common genes and DNA. TCRdb, not the authors, supplied the V and J calls. The sample table shows about 2 million distinct CDR3 sequences, and 49% are seen once. 2.1% of the sample is taken by the ten largest.

Notes on this clonotype: The antigen it recognizes is unknown. No base quality information exists; no much larger clone differs at one position.

The roughly 38 donors, aged 6 to 90 years, were systemically healthy Caucasian individuals from Russia. Each donor gave about 9.2 milliliters of peripheral blood, drawn into EDTA-treated Vacutainer tubes. Ficoll-Paque density-gradient centrifugation was used to isolate PBMCs, with at least 6.5 million obtained per sample. Total RNA was extracted from PBMCs with Trizol reagent, with at least 6 micrograms obtained per sample. Naive CD45RAhigh/CD27high T cell percentages were measured by flow cytometry on a PBMC aliquot from every donor. The germline V gene encodes CDR1 SGHTA and CDR2 FQGNSA. CDR3 length: 15 amino acids, cysteine to phenylalanine. The retained sequence is limited to the CDR3, 45 bases, with the frame set at the first base. V has 6 bases trimmed and J has 2 bases trimmed; junction bases matching no gene number 4.

Sequenced material: blood. The origin of this receptor is a woman in her forties in good health. The chain couples TRBV7-2 to TRBJ2-1; 10 junctional bases match TRBD2. The nucleotide sequence is TGTGCCAGCAGGGTACTAGCGGGGACCTACAATGAGCAGTTCTTC. Its translation reads: CASRVLAGTYNEQFF.